This T cell receptor (beta chain) comes out of a study of response to subunit inactivated influenza vaccine. Study-wide results and limits: There was a suggestion from the authors that each seasonal influenza vaccination recruits few new T cells.

Concerning this clonotype itself: The antigen is undetermined.

Germline V gene lookup returns CDR1 LGHDT and CDR2 YNNKEL (reference sequence). Trimming took off 1 base at V and 6 bases at J, with 12 bases between the two ends. This CDR3 contains 15 residues. Using its own MiXCR run on the RT-PCR reads, TCRdb lists one record per CDR3 protein. The sample shows approximately 730,000 distinct CDR3 sequences, approximately 15% of them seen only once. The source of this sequence is a man between 45 and 60 years old who received an inactivated influenza vaccine. This specimen was PBMCs from blood, taken approximately 15 days before vaccination. The genes are TRBV3-1 and TRBJ1-4; TRBD1 is a possible D gene (5 bases). CDR3 in DNA: TGTGCCAGCAGCCAAGTTCGGGGGACGTATGAAAAACTGTTTTTT. Protein: CASSQVRGTYEKLFF.